This passage covers 13 T cell receptor beta chains from one sample sequenced in a study of T cell responses to AZD1222 COVID-19 vaccine. Here immunoSEQ multiplex PCR was the method, and the copy in TCRdb shows in-frame clones only, minus some. The table lists approximately 130,000 clones, roughly 89% of them singletons. Sequencing used peripheral blood, obtained on day 0 of AZD1222 vaccination. All receptors derive from an adult in good health.

The V call is TRBV18, the J call TRBJ2-7; D is ambiguous. This CDR3 contains 15 residues. Germline CDR1 and CDR2: KGHSH and LQKENI. The V end was cut by 1 base, the J end by 1 base, with 11 bases between. The CDR3 DNA reads as TGTGCCAGCTCACCACTTGCATTGGGGTCCTACGAGCAGTACTTC. Translation gives CASSPLALGSYEQYF.

This clone was seen a single time. The chain joins TRBV19 to TRBJ1-6; 8 nucleotides match TRBD1. Germline loops: CDR1 LNHDA, CDR2 SQIVND (reference sequence). CDR3 length equals 14 residues. CDR3 sequence reads: CALCGTGYNSPLHF. CDR3 coding DNA: TGTGCACTGTGTGGGACAGGATATAATTCACCCCTCCACTTT.

V usage is TRBV13 and J usage is TRBJ2-1, with 10 bases aligning to TRBD1. The germline V gene has CDR1 PRHDT and CDR2 FYEKMQ (reference sequence). This CDR3 region has 15 residues. V shed 3 bases and J 4 bases; nucleotides not matched to a gene: 3. The CDR3 sequence: CASSFDRGPYNEQFF. In DNA, the CDR3 is TGTGCCAGCAGCTTCGACAGGGGGCCTTACAATGAGCAGTTCTTC.

This chain links TRBV14 with TRBJ2-6; tentatively, D is TRBD2 (5 bases). CDR3 length: 17 amino acids. The germline CDR1 and CDR2 sequences are SGHDN and FVKESK. V dropped 1 base and J dropped 0 bases, with 10 bases sitting between them. CDR3 residues: CASSQGTETSGANVLTF. The CDR3 DNA sequence: TGTGCCAGCAGCCAAGGGACTGAGACCTCTGGGGCCAACGTCCTGACTTTC.

V is TRBV11-2 and J is TRBJ1-6; D uncertain. In germline, CDR1 is SGHAT, CDR2 FQNNGV. CDR3 size: 13 residues. V shed 7 bases and J shed 9 bases, with 13 bases lying between them. In DNA, the CDR3 is TGTGCCAGCACATGGGGTTCGGGTTCACCCCTCCACTTT. Translated: CASTWGSGSPLHF.

This rearrangement joins TRBV27 to TRBJ2-7; D gene unclear. The CDR3 loop spans 16 amino acids. The V and J ends lost 5 bases and 2 bases respectively, with 19 bases between them. Per the germline V gene, CDR1 is MNHEY and CDR2 is SMNVEV (reference sequence). CDR3 DNA sequence: TGTGCCAGCAGTATCGGACGGCCCATATCTACCTACGAGCAGTACTTC. The encoded protein is CASSIGRPISTYEQYF.

The chain uses TRBV2 and TRBJ1-4; 9 bases line up with TRBD1. CDR1 SNHLY and CDR2 FYNNEI come from the germline V gene. After removal of 4 bases from V and 5 bases from J, the junction contained 2 bases not matched to a gene. The CDR3 runs 14 residues. CDR3 sequence (DNA): TGTGCCAGCAGTGTGGGGACAGGGAATGAAAAACTGTTTTTT. It encodes CASSVGTGNEKLFF.

The V call is TRBV10-2, the J call TRBJ2-5; D is ambiguous. Germline values: CDR1 WSHSY, CDR2 SAAADI. The CDR3 has 11 amino acids. V was clipped by 10 bases and J by 7 bases, with 13 bases between them. In DNA, the CDR3 is TGCGCCACCAGACCAGGAGCGACCCAGTACTTC. It yields the protein CATRPGATQYF.

The V gene is TRBV12-3 or TRBV12-4, the J gene TRBJ1-3; D might be TRBD1 (5 bases). V lost 3 bases and J 7 bases, leaving 10 bases between the germline ends. The CDR3 sequence is 13 residues long. CDR3: CASSFQGRNTIYF. In nucleotides, the CDR3 is TGTGCCAGCAGTTTTCAGGGTAGGAACACCATATATTTT.

The rearrangement uses TRBV27 and TRBJ2-5; 7 bases fit TRBD2. CDR3 length equals 14 residues. Trimming took 3 bases from V and 0 from J; bases not matched to a gene: 1. CDR1 and CDR2 (germline): MNHEY, SMNVEV (reference sequence). The CDR3 spells CASSLSGNQETQYF. CDR3 coding DNA: TGTGCCAGCAGTTTGAGCGGGAACCAAGAGACCCAGTACTTC.

This clone was detected only once. The rearrangement links TRBV5-4 to TRBJ2-7, with D tentatively TRBD1 (5 bases). Germline V lookup: CDR1 SGHNT, CDR2 YYREEE (reference sequence). Trimming shortened V by 2 bases and J by 2 bases, and 14 bases separated the two germline ends. The CDR3 is 15 amino acids. CDR3 DNA: TGTGCCAGCAGCTTAGACCCAGGGAAGGCCTACGAGCAGTACTTC. It is translated as CASSLDPGKAYEQYF.

This chain links TRBV9 with TRBJ1-4, with unresolved D. The CDR3 length is 14 residues. V was pared by 3 bases and J by 7 bases, with 13 bases between. The germline gives CDR1 SGDLS, CDR2 YYNGEE. The CDR3 is CASSARGDSEKLFF. In DNA form, the CDR3 reads TGTGCCAGCAGCGCCCGGGGTGATAGTGAAAAACTGTTTTTT.

The rearrangement joins TRBV6-6 to TRBJ1-5; maybe TRBD1 (6 bases). The CDR3 totals 19 residues. Deletions cut 5 bases from V and 2 bases from J, with 25 bases between. Germline CDR1 and CDR2: MNHNY and SVGAGI (reference sequence). CDR3 in DNA: TGTGCCAGCAGTCAACTATTGGGGGGGGCAGGCAGTGGCAATCAGCCCCAGCATTTT. It encodes CASSQLLGGAGSGNQPQHF.